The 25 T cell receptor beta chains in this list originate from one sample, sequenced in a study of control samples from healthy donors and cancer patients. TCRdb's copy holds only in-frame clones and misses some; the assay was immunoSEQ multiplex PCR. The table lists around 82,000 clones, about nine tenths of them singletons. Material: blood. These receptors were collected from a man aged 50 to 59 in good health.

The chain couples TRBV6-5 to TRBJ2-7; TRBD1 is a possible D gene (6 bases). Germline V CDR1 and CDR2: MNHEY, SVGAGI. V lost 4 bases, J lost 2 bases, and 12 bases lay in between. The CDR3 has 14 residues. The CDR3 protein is CASSWVGDTYEQYF. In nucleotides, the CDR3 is TGTGCCAGCAGTTGGGTAGGGGACACCTACGAGCAGTACTTC.

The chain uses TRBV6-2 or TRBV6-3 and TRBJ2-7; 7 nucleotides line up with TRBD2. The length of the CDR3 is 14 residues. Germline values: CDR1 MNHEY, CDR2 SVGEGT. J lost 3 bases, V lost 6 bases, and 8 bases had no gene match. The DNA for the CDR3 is TGTGCCAGCAGCCCCAGCGGGAACTTCTACGAGCAGTACTTC. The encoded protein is CASSPSGNFYEQYF.

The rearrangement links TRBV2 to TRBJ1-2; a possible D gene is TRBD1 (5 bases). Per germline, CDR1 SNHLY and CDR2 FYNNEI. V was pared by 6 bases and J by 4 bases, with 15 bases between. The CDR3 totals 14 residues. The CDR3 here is CASRGDATAYGYTF. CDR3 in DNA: TGTGCCAGCAGGGGGGACGCCACGGCCTATGGCTACACCTTC. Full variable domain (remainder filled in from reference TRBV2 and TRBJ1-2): EPEVTQTPSHQVTQMGQEVILRCVPISNHLYFYWYRQILGQKVEFLVSFYNNEISEKSEIFDDQFSVERPDGSNFTLKIRSTKLEDSAMYFCASRGDATAYGYTFGSGTRLTVV.

The chain's CDR3 is CASSYNRDSNQPQHF. DNA for the CDR3: TGTGCCAGCAGTTACAACCGAGATAGCAATCAGCCCCAGCATTTT. The V and J genes are TRBV6-5 and TRBJ1-5; no firm D call. Trimming removed 2 bases from V and 0 bases from J, with 8 bases in between. There are 15 residues in the CDR3. Germline V gene data show CDR1 as MNHEY and CDR2 as SVGAGI.

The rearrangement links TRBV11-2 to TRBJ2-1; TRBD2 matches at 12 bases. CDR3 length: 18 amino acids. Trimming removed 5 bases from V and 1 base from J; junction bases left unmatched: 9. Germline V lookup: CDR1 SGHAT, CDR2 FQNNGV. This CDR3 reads CASSLIPLAGGSYNEQFF. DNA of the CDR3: TGTGCCAGCAGCCTTATTCCCCTAGCGGGGGGGTCCTACAATGAGCAGTTCTTC.

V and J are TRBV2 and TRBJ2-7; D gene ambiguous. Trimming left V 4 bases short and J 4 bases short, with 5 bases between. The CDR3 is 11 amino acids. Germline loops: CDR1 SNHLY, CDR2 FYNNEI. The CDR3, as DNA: TGTGCCAGCAGTGGTAGATACGAGCAGTACTTC. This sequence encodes CASSGRYEQYF. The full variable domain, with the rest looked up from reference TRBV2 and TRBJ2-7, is EPEVTQTPSHQVTQMGQEVILRCVPISNHLYFYWYRQILGQKVEFLVSFYNNEISEKSEIFDDQFSVERPDGSNFTLKIRSTKLEDSAMYFCASSGRYEQYFGPGTRLTVT.

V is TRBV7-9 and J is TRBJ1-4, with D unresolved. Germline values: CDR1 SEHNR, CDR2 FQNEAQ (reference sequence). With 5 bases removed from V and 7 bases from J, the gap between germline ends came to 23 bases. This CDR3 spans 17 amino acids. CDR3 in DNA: TGTGCCAGCAGCCTATACGGAAGACGGGCCGTCGGTGAAAAACTGTTTTTT. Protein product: CASSLYGRRAVGEKLFF. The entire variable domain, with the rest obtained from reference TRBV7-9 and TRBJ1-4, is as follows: DTGVSQNPRHKITKRGQNVTFRCDPISEHNRLYWYRQTLGQGPEFLTYFQNEAQLEKSRLLSDRFSAERPKGSFSTLEIQRTEQGDSAMYLCASSLYGRRAVGEKLFFGSGTQLSVL.

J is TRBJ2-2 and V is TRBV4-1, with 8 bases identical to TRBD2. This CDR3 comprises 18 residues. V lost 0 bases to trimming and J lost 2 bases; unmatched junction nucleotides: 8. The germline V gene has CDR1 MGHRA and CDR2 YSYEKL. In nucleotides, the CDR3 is TGCGCCAGCAGCCAAGATTCGGTCAGCGGGGGAAACACCGGGGAGCTGTTTTTT. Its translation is CASSQDSVSGGNTGELFF.

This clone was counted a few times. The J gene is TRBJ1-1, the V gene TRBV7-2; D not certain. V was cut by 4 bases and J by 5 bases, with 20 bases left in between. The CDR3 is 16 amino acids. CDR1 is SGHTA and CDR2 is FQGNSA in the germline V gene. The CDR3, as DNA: TGTGCCAGCAGCTGGGTGGCAGGCCACCGGTGGACTGAAGCTTTCTTT. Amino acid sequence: CASSWVAGHRWTEAFF.

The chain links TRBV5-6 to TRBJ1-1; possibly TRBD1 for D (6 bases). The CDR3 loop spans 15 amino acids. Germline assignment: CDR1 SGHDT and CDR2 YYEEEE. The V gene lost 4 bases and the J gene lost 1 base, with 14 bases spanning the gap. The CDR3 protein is CASSTDSPPNTEAFF. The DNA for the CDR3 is TGTGCCAGCAGCACGGACAGCCCTCCGAACACTGAAGCTTTCTTT. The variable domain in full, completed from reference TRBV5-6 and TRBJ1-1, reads DAGVTQSPTHLIKTRGQQVTLRCSPKSGHDTVSWYQQALGQGPQFIFQYYEEEERQRGNFPDRFSGHQFPNYSSELNVNALLLGDSALYLCASSTDSPPNTEAFFGQGTRLTVV.

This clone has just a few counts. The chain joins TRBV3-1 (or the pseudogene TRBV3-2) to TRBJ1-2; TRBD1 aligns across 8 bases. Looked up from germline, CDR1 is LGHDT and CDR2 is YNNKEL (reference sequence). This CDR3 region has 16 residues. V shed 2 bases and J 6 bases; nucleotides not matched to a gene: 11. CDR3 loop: CASSQLARGQENGYTF. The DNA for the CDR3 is TGTGCCAGCAGCCAACTAGCCAGGGGACAGGAAAATGGCTACACCTTC.

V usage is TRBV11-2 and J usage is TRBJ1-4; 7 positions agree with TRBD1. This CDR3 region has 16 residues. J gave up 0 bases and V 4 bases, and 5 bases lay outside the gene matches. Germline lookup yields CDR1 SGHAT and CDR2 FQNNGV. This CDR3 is CASSWTGFATNEKLFF. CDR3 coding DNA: TGTGCCAGCAGCTGGACAGGATTTGCAACTAATGAAAAACTGTTTTTT.

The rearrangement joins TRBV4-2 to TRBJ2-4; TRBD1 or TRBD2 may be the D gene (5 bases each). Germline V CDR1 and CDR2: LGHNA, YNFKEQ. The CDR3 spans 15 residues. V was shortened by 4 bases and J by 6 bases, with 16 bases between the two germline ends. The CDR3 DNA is TGTGCCAGCAGCCTCCCCGGGGCAGGGAGAAACATTCAGTACTTC. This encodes CASSLPGAGRNIQYF.

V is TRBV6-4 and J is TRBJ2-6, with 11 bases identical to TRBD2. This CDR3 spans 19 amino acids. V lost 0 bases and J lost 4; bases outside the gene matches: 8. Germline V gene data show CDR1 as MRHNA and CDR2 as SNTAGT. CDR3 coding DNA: TGTGCCAGCAGTGACTCTTTCCTAGCGGGGGGTTCAGGGGCCAACGTCCTGACTTTC. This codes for CASSDSFLAGGSGANVLTF.

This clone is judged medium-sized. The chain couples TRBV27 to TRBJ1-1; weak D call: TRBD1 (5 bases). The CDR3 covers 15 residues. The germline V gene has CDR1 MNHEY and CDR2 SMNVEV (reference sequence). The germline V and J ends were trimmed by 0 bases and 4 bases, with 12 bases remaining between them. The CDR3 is CASSLSVGGATEAFF. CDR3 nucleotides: TGTGCCAGCAGTTTATCGGTCGGGGGAGCCACTGAAGCTTTCTTT.

CDR3 region: CASSMSGAGQPQHF. Written as DNA, the CDR3 is TGTGCCAGTAGTATGTCTGGGGCCGGGCAGCCCCAGCATTTT. The genes are TRBV19 and TRBJ1-5; the D gene is possibly TRBD1 (5 bases). Germline lookup yields CDR1 LNHDA and CDR2 SQIVND (reference sequence). Between the trimmed V and J ends, which lost 3 bases and 7 bases, there was a span of 13 bases. The CDR3 consists of 14 residues. The complete variable domain, with remaining parts taken from reference TRBV19 and TRBJ1-5, reads DGGITQSPKYLFRKEGQNVTLSCEQNLNHDAMYWYRQDPGQGLRLIYYSQIVNDFQKGDIAEGYSVSREKKESFPLTVTSAQKNPTAFYLCASSMSGAGQPQHFGDGTRLSIL.

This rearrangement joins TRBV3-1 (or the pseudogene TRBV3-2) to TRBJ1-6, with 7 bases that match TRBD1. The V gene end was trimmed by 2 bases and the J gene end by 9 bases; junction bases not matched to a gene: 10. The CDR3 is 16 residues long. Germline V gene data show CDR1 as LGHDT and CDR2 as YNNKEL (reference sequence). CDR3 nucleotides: TGTGCCAGCAGCCAACGCAGGGGGGATATTGGTTCACCCCTCCACTTT. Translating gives CASSQRRGDIGSPLHF.

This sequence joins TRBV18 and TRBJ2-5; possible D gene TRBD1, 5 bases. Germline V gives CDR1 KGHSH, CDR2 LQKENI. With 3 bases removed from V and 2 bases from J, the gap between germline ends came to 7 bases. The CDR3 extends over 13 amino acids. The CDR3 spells CASSPRDQETQYF. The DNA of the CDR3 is TGTGCCAGCTCACCCAGGGATCAAGAGACCCAGTACTTC.

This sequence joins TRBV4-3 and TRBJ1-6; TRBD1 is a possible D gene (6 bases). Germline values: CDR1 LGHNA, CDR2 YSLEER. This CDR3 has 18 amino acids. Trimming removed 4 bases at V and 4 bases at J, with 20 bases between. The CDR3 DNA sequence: TGCGCCAGCAGCCGATCGGACAGTTCTGTTGGGTATAATTCACCCCTCCACTTT. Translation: CASSRSDSSVGYNSPLHF.

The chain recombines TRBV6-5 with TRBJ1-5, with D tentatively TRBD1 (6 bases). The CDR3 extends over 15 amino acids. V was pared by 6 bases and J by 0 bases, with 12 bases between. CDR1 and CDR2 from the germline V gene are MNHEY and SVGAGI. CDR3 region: CASRSGGLSNQPQHF. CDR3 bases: TGTGCCAGCAGGTCCGGGGGCCTTAGCAATCAGCCCCAGCATTTT.

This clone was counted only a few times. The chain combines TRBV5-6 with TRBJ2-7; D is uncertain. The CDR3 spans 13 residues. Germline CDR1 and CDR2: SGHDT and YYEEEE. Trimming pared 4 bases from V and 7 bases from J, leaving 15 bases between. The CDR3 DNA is TGTGCCAGCAGCCTGCCGGCATCGGATGAGCAGTACTTC. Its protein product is CASSLPASDEQYF.

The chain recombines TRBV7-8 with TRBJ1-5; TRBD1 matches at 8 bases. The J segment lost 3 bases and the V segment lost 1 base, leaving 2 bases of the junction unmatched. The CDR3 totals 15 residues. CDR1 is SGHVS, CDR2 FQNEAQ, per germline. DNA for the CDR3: TGTGCCAGCAGCTTAGGACAGGGGCTCAATCAGCCCCAGCATTTT. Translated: CASSLGQGLNQPQHF.

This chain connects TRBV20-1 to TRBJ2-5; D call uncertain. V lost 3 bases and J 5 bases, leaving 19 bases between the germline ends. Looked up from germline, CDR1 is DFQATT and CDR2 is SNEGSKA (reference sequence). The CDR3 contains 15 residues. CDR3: CSASPPQAGRETQYF. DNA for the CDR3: TGCAGTGCTAGTCCACCGCAGGCTGGGCGGGAGACCCAGTACTTC.

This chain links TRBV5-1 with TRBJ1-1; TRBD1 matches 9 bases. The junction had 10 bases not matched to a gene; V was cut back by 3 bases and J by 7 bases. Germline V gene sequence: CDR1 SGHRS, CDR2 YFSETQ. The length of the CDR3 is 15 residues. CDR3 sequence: CASSSRDRANREAFF. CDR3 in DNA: TGCGCCAGCAGCTCCCGGGACAGGGCCAACCGTGAAGCTTTCTTT.

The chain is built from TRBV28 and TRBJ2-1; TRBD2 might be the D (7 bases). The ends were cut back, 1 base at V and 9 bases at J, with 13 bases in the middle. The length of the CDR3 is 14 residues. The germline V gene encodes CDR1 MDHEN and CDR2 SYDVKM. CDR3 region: CASSLLGGEGEQFF. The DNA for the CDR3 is TGTGCCAGCAGTTTATTAGGGGGGGAGGGTGAGCAGTTCTTC.